This T cell receptor (beta chain) was recovered during a study of control samples from healthy donors and cancer patients. Generated by immunoSEQ multiplex PCR, the TCRdb table keeps only in-frame clones and is missing some. The sample gives around 71,000 clones, just over 90% of which show up once; around 1.2% is in the top ten. Germline V gene sequence: CDR1 MNHEY, CDR2 SVGAGI. The V and J ends lost 2 bases and 5 bases, in that order; junction bases with no gene match: 5. This CDR3 has 14 amino acids. This chain links TRBV6-5 with TRBJ2-5; 7 bases are a match to TRBD2. This TCR came from a woman aged 50 to 65 with colorectal cancer. Sequencing used PBMCs. The CDR3 loop reads CASSYMFGRETQYF. As DNA, the CDR3 is TGTGCCAGCAGTTACATGTTCGGGAGGGAGACCCAGTACTTC.